This is a list of T cell receptor beta chains from one sample in a study of T cells in Graves' hyperthyroidism and ophthalmopathy. Each CDR3 protein is one row after TCRdb ran MiXCR on the multiplex PCR reads. Of approximately 590,000 distinct CDR3 sequences listed, around 16% are singletons. The sample taken for sequencing was blood. The receptors derive from a woman aged 25-40 years with Graves' hyperthyroidism. CDR3s include the opening cysteine and the closing phenylalanine or tryptophan. D genes are given only for firm matches. A row's size may be missing; if present it is once, few, many or a size class.

D: TRBD2; V: TRBV7-2; size: many; J: TRBJ2-7; CDR3: CASSVTSAYEQYF; DNA: TGTGCCAGCAGCGTAACTAGCGCCTACGAGCAGTACTTC
D: .; V: TRBV5-1; size: .; J: TRBJ2-1; CDR3: CASSPSETSFGPNEQFF; DNA: TGCGCCAGCAGCCCGTCAGAGACTAGTTTTGGACCCAATGAGCAGTTCTTC
D: TRBD1; V: TRBV6-5; size: few; J: TRBJ2-5; CDR3: CASSYSTGVQETQYF; DNA: TGTGCCAGCAGTTACTCGACAGGGGTACAAGAGACCCAGTACTTC
D: TRBD1; V: TRBV19; size: .; J: TRBJ1-5; CDR3: CARYPGQVHNQPQHF; DNA: TGTGCCAGGTACCCGGGACAGGTCCACAATCAGCCCCAGCATTTT
D: .; V: TRBV7-2; size: .; J: TRBJ2-1; CDR3: CASSLGPSGDEQFF; DNA: TGTGCCAGCAGCTTAGGACCCTCTGGGGATGAGCAGTTCTTC
D: TRBD2; V: TRBV7-9; size: .; J: TRBJ2-2; CDR3: CASSLTSGSPSTGELFF; DNA: TGTGCCAGCAGCTTAACTAGCGGGAGCCCAAGCACCGGGGAGCTGTTTTTT
D: TRBD2; V: TRBV12-3/TRBV12-4; size: many; J: TRBJ2-1; CDR3: CASSLGLAGDRRNEQFF; DNA: TGTGCCAGCAGTTTGGGCCTAGCGGGAGACCGGCGCAATGAGCAGTTCTTC
D: .; V: TRBV7-3; size: .; J: TRBJ1-2; CDR3: CASSPGGKSHGYTF; DNA: TGTGCCAGCAGCCCCGGAGGGAAAAGCCATGGCTACACCTTC
D: .; V: TRBV12-3/TRBV12-4; size: many; J: TRBJ1-1; CDR3: CASSFLENEAFF; DNA: TGTGCCAGCAGTTTCTTGGAAAATGAAGCTTTCTTT
D: TRBD1; V: TRBV27; size: few; J: TRBJ2-7; CDR3: CASSLSPGTGSRGYEQYF; DNA: TGTGCCAGCAGTTTAAGTCCTGGGACAGGGTCCCGAGGGTACGAGCAGTACTTC
D: .; V: TRBV28; size: .; J: TRBJ1-1; CDR3: CASSFSGRMNTEAFF; DNA: TGTGCCAGCAGTTTTAGCGGCAGAATGAACACTGAAGCTTTCTTT
D: TRBD2; V: TRBV28; size: many; J: TRBJ2-3; CDR3: CASSLSSGRSGTDTQYF; DNA: TGTGCCAGCAGTTTGTCTAGCGGGAGGTCTGGCACAGATACGCAGTATTTT
D: .; V: TRBV4-3; size: .; J: TRBJ2-5; CDR3: CASSQDSNSQETQYF; DNA: TGCGCCAGCAGCCAAGATTCAAACAGCCAAGAGACCCAGTACTTC
D: .; V: TRBV3-1; size: many; J: TRBJ1-4; CDR3: CASSQGGSGTNEKLFF; DNA: TGTGCCAGCAGCCAAGGAGGGTCGGGAACTAATGAAAAACTGTTTTTT
D: TRBD1; V: TRBV11-1; size: many; J: TRBJ1-5; CDR3: CASSLVDRVNQPQHF; DNA: TGTGCCAGCAGCTTAGTCGACAGGGTTAATCAGCCCCAGCATTTT
D: TRBD2; V: TRBV20-1; size: many; J: TRBJ2-7; CDR3: CSARPSGSTYEQYF; DNA: TGCAGTGCTAGACCTAGCGGGAGCACCTACGAGCAGTACTTC
D: .; V: TRBV18; size: .; J: TRBJ2-1; CDR3: CASSPGHQNNEQFF; DNA: TGTGCCAGCTCACCGGGACACCAAAACAATGAGCAGTTCTTC